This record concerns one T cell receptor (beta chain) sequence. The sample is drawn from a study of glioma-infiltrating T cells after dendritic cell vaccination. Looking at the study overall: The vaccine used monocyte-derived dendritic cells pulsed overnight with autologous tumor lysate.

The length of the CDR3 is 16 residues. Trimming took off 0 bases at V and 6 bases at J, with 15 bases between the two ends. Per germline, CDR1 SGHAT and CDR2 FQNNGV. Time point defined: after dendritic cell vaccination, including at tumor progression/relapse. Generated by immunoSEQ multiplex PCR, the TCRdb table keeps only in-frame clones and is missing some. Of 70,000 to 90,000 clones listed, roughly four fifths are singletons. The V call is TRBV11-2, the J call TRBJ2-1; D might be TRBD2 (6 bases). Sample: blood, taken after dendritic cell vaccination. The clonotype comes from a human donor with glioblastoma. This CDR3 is CASSLDPRGRGNEQFF. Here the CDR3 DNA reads TGTGCCAGCAGCTTAGATCCGCGGGGCCGGGGCAATGAGCAGTTCTTC.